This TCR beta chain was retrieved from a study of T cells in Graves' hyperthyroidism and ophthalmopathy (dated by TCRdb to between 2017 and 2020). At the level of the whole study: Peripheral blood was sampled at the time of initial diagnosis, prior to any treatment. Prospective prediction of ophthalmopathy was tested in an independent validation cohort of 18 to 20 hyperthyroidism patients and roughly 16 patients who later progressed to ophthalmopathy. The 100 discovery patients were randomly split 7:3 into training and test sets. To identify distinguishing TCR V-J signatures, a discovery cohort of around 100 patients was used, comprising 40 to 45 with Graves' ophthalmopathy and around 60 with stable Graves' hyperthyroidism. Following sampling, methimazole starting at 30 mg daily was given to hyperthyroidism patients, and high-dose intravenous methylprednisolone was given to ophthalmopathy patients. Thyroid tissue and blood T-cell repertoires from about six Graves' hyperthyroidism patients were also compared in the study. The paper reports TCR Vbeta CDR3 sequencing of some 140 peripheral blood samples: around 45 ophthalmopathy, fewer than 85 hyperthyroidism and around 17 progressor patients.

Stable Graves' hyperthyroidism was defined as no progression to ophthalmopathy during 18 months of follow-up. Hyperthyroidism patients were aged 18 to 65 years and newly diagnosed, with disease duration of less than 2 months. Patients with uncontrolled infections, other autoimmune diseases, pregnancy or lactation were excluded. Clinical symptoms, serum thyroxine and TRAb, thyroid ultrasound, and orbital computed tomography formed the basis for the diagnoses. PBMCs were separated from 7.5 to 10 ml of fresh peripheral blood using Ficoll-Paque density gradient centrifugation. Total RNA was extracted with Trizol reagent, and quality was checked on an Agilent 2100 Bioanalyzer. Worth noting for this clonotype: Its antigen is still unknown. Per-nucleotide qualities are absent, and no much larger clonotype sits a single base away.

Study-wide findings and limitations: In validation, progression to ophthalmopathy was predicted by the model with nearly 71% sensitivity and 72% to 85% specificity, a median of approximately 6.5 months before onset. Most expanded thyroid clonotypes (frequency above 0.001) were also found in blood, which suggests that blood repertoires may mirror thyroid immune responses. A model built on a 13 V-J signature distinguished ophthalmopathy from stable hyperthyroidism, reaching 85% to 90% sensitivity and under 84% specificity in cross-validation and 80%/75% in testing. Sample size was not statistically predetermined, and investigators were not blinded to group allocation.

The CDR3 covers 17 residues, taking in both the cysteine and the phenylalanine. Only the CDR3 part of the read is kept: 51 bases, read in frame from the first base. V drops 6 bases and J drops 0 bases, leaving 16 bases in between. As encoded in the germline V gene, CDR1 is KGHDR while CDR2 is SFDVKD. The TCR beta CDR3 regions were amplified from the RNA transcripts. The first round of RT-PCR for the TCR CDR3 was performed with the HTBI primer set and the Qiagen OneStep RT-PCR kit. Libraries were constructed in a second round of multiplex PCR, after which size selection and purification were performed. Paired-end sequencing of the libraries was performed with 100 bp reads on an Illumina HiSeq2000. As for the authors' bioinformatics: SOAPnuke was used to process the raw data, removing reads that contained adapters or uncalled bases, had a mean Phred below 15, or lacked an exact match to the constant primer or identifier. High-quality paired reads were merged with COPE v1.2.5, and unique nucleotide sequences were defined as clonotypes. Clonotypes were aligned to IMGT TRBV, TRBD and TRBJ reference segments using MiTCR v1.1. The analysis was restricted to V-J combinations with a frequency above 0.0001, which together covered 98% to 99.2% of the repertoires. A TCS score was defined as the ratio between F50 (clonal expansion) and ExV (chaos), using BLOSUM62-based TCRdist between CDR3 peptides within each V-J. Welch's t-statistics and random forest reduced 500 to 550 V-J features to 10 to 15, which were used in a naive Bayes classifier (R e1071). Through fastp at Q25 and MiXCR, TCRdb rebuilt clones from the public reads, retaining in-frame beta chains. Identical CDR3 proteins give one entry, which carries the most common genes and DNA. What appears here as the V and J calls and clone size reflects TCRdb's work, not the paper's. Recorded for this sample are some 360,000 distinct CDR3 sequences; approximately 14% of them occurred a single time. The ten largest account for 9.5% to 12% of the sample.

The V gene is TRBV24-1 and the J gene is TRBJ1-4, with a weak D call of TRBD1 (6 bases match). This receptor was obtained from a woman aged 55 to 70 with Graves' hyperthyroidism. Sequenced: blood. The DNA is TGTGCCACCAGTACAGGGAACGTCTCGACAACTAATGAAAAACTGTTTTTT. It encodes CATSTGNVSTTNEKLFF.